These 23 T cell receptor beta chains share one sample of origin, sequenced in a study of cytomegalovirus exposure and HLA in healthy donors. This PCR relied on a set of 60 Vbeta primers and 13 Jbeta primers. TCRdb's table, derived via immunoSEQ multiplex PCR, lists solely in-frame clones and lacks some. The data show 160,000 or so clones, over 75% seen once. Sequencing used PBMCs. The receptor source for this set is a woman aged 25-40 years in good health and CMV-seronegative.

The chain uses TRBV6-6 and TRBJ2-1; 8 bases fit TRBD2. The CDR3 extends over 16 amino acids. After removal of 6 bases from V and 1 base from J, the junction contained 8 bases not matched to a gene. From germline, CDR1 is MNHNY and CDR2 SVGAGI (reference sequence). The CDR3 sequence is CASSPESGGSYNEQFF. CDR3 DNA: TGTGCCAGCAGCCCGGAGTCGGGGGGGTCCTACAATGAGCAGTTCTTC.

The chain has TRBV6-6 and TRBJ2-3; 8 nucleotides line up with TRBD1. This CDR3 region has 14 residues. From germline, CDR1 is MNHNY and CDR2 SVGAGI (reference sequence). After removal of 6 bases from V and 2 bases from J, the junction contained 4 bases not matched to a gene. DNA of the CDR3: TGTGCCAGCAGCCAGGACAGGGACACAGATACGCAGTATTTT. It yields the protein CASSQDRDTDTQYF.

This clone has a single count. CDR3 loop: CASSQFQTYTDTQYF. The DNA of the CDR3 is TGTGCCAGCAGTCAATTCCAAACCTACACAGATACGCAGTATTTT. The J gene is TRBJ2-3, the V gene TRBV6-1; D is unclear. Germline V gene data show CDR1 as MNHNS and CDR2 as SASEGT. Trimming removed 5 bases from V and 2 bases from J, with 14 bases in between. This CDR3 contains 15 residues.

The rearrangement links TRBV18 to TRBJ1-2, with TRBD1 identical over 8 bases. V was clipped by 3 bases and J by 0 bases; unmatched bases: 3. CDR3 size: 15 residues. The germline V gene has CDR1 KGHSH and CDR2 LQKENI. Here the CDR3 DNA reads TGTGCCAGCTCACCGGACAGGGCTGCTAACTATGGCTACACCTTC. Translation gives CASSPDRAANYGYTF.

This clone was seen more than once but under ten times. Here the CDR3 DNA reads TGTGCCAGCAGCGGCGGAACCCGATCCTACGAGCAGTACTTC. It specifies CASSGGTRSYEQYF. This chain joins TRBV7-2 and TRBJ2-7; D ambiguous. The CDR3 loop spans 14 amino acids. Trimming took off 5 bases at V and 1 base at J, with 12 bases between the two ends. Germline V lookup: CDR1 SGHTA, CDR2 FQGNSA.

The chain joins TRBV4-1 to TRBJ1-5; 8 bases align to TRBD1. The germline V gene has CDR1 MGHRA and CDR2 YSYEKL. V gave up 3 bases and J gave up 4 bases; unmatched junction bases: 5. The CDR3 sequence is 15 residues long. As DNA, the CDR3 is TGCGCCAGCAGCCACAGGACAGGGACGAATCAGCCCCAGCATTTT. Translated: CASSHRTGTNQPQHF.

The rearrangement uses TRBV6-5 and TRBJ2-7, with 8 positions matching TRBD1. After removal of 6 bases from V and 2 bases from J, the junction contained 6 bases not matched to a gene. The CDR3 is made up of 14 amino acids. Germline V lookup: CDR1 MNHEY, CDR2 SVGAGI. CDR3 loop: CASSPTGEAYEQYF. CDR3 coding DNA: TGTGCCAGCAGCCCGACAGGGGAGGCCTACGAGCAGTACTTC.

This clone has a single count. This chain joins TRBV5-4 and TRBJ2-7, with a tentative D call TRBD1 (6 bases). CDR1 is SGHNT, CDR2 YYREEE, per germline (reference sequence). V lost 2 bases and J lost 5, with 11 bases in between. The CDR3 contains 13 residues. This CDR3 is CASSFPGAHEQYF. CDR3 DNA: TGTGCCAGCAGCTTTCCAGGGGCCCACGAGCAGTACTTC.

The chain links TRBV30 to TRBJ2-1; 7 nucleotides align to TRBD2. The J segment lost 9 bases and the V segment lost 0 bases, leaving 8 bases of the junction unmatched. The CDR3 runs 14 residues. Germline V gives CDR1 GTSNPN, CDR2 SVGIG (reference sequence). The CDR3: CAWSVGGGATEQFF. The CDR3 DNA sequence: TGTGCCTGGAGTGTTGGGGGAGGGGCTACTGAGCAGTTCTTC.

This rearrangement joins TRBV5-1 to TRBJ2-5; TRBD1 is a possible D gene (5 bases). CDR1 is SGHRS, CDR2 YFSETQ, per germline. V was pared by 4 bases and J by 7 bases, with 14 bases between. The length of the CDR3 is 13 residues. DNA of the CDR3: TGCGCCAGCAGCCTTACGACCCAGGGGACCCAGTACTTC. Residues: CASSLTTQGTQYF.

This clone has a handful of counts. The chain has TRBV4-1 and TRBJ2-7; maybe TRBD2 (5 bases). V shed 0 bases and J shed 7 bases, with 22 bases lying between them. Germline lookup yields CDR1 MGHRA and CDR2 YSYEKL. The CDR3 contains 17 residues. The chain's CDR3 is CASSQDLRASGPGEQYF. DNA of the CDR3: TGCGCCAGCAGCCAAGATCTTCGCGCATCTGGCCCGGGGGAGCAGTACTTC.

This chain uses TRBV27 with TRBJ2-4; TRBD2 matches at 8 bases. The CDR3 runs to 20 residues. After removal of 3 bases from V and 0 bases from J, the junction contained 16 bases not matched to a gene. Germline loops: CDR1 MNHEY, CDR2 SMNVEV (reference sequence). The CDR3: CASSFGVGAGGQVAKNIQYF. CDR3 DNA: TGTGCCAGCAGTTTTGGAGTGGGGGCGGGGGGCCAAGTAGCCAAAAACATTCAGTACTTC.

This clone appeared a few times. V and J are TRBV6-6 and TRBJ1-3, with 7 nucleotides matching TRBD1. Germline values: CDR1 MNHNY, CDR2 SVGAGI (reference sequence). The CDR3 spans 14 residues. After removal of 6 bases from V and 1 base from J, the junction contained 3 bases not matched to a gene. CDR3 residues: CASRSQGSGNTIYF. CDR3 DNA sequence: TGTGCCAGCAGGTCACAGGGGTCTGGAAACACCATATATTTT.

The chain couples TRBV9 to TRBJ1-2, with 8 bases fitting TRBD1. Per the germline V gene, CDR1 is SGDLS and CDR2 is YYNGEE. The junction had 10 bases not matched to a gene; V was cut back by 4 bases and J by 8 bases. The CDR3 loop spans 14 amino acids. CDR3 residues: CASSSDPGGQGYTF. Here the CDR3 DNA reads TGTGCCAGCAGCTCCGATCCAGGGGGCCAAGGCTACACCTTC.

This clone was observed a few times. The V and J genes are TRBV7-8 and TRBJ2-7; TRBD2 is a possible D gene (5 bases). V was clipped by 8 bases and J by 3 bases, with 14 bases between them. Germline V gene data show CDR1 as SGHVS and CDR2 as FQNEAQ. This CDR3 is 13 amino acids long. The DNA for the CDR3 is TGTGCCAGCGGAAGAGGTGGGAGCTACGAGCAGTACTTC. Translating it yields CASGRGGSYEQYF.

In this sample, this clone turned up a few times. This chain links TRBV2 with TRBJ2-1; D call uncertain. In germline, CDR1 is SNHLY, CDR2 FYNNEI. There are 13 residues in the CDR3. The germline V and J ends were trimmed by 7 bases and 0 bases, with 7 bases remaining between them. The CDR3 region has the DNA TGTGCCAGCACGGTTGGCTCCTACAATGAGCAGTTCTTC. This sequence encodes CASTVGSYNEQFF.

J is TRBJ2-3 and V is TRBV9; D perhaps matches TRBD1 (6 bases). V lost 3 bases and J lost 4, with 12 bases in between. CDR3 length: 14 residues. The germline gives CDR1 SGDLS, CDR2 YYNGEE. CDR3 DNA sequence: TGTGCCAGCAGCGAGAGGGGGTGGGCAGATACGCAGTATTTT. Its translation: CASSERGWADTQYF. The full variable domain, with the rest looked up from reference TRBV9 and TRBJ2-3, is DSGVTQTPKHLITATGQRVTLRCSPRSGDLSVYWYQQSLDQGLQFLIQYYNGEERAKGNILERFSAQQFPDLHSELNLSSLELGDSALYFCASSERGWADTQYFGPGTRLTVL.

This clone has a handful of counts. The chain has TRBV5-1 and TRBJ2-7; D might be TRBD2 (6 bases). The germline V and J ends were trimmed by 3 bases and 0 bases, with 13 bases remaining between them. CDR1 is SGHRS, CDR2 YFSETQ, per germline. This CDR3 spans 15 amino acids. Here the CDR3 DNA reads TGCGCCAGCAGCTCCCGCGGGGATAGCTCCTACGAGCAGTACTTC. Amino acid sequence: CASSSRGDSSYEQYF.

The sample holds a few counts of this clone. The chain employs TRBV6-1 and TRBJ1-3; D call uncertain. Germline V gene lookup returns CDR1 MNHNS and CDR2 SASEGT. The CDR3 runs 13 residues. Trimming removed 8 bases from V and 0 bases from J, with 8 bases in between. The CDR3 nucleotides read TGTGCCAGCCACGAAGCCTCTGGAAACACCATATATTTT. Its protein is CASHEASGNTIYF.

This clone was observed a handful of times. The gene calls are TRBV2 and TRBJ2-7; 8 nucleotides match TRBD1. The CDR3 is 12 residues long. The junction had 2 bases not matched to a gene; V was cut back by 8 bases and J by 2 bases. The V gene's germline CDR1 is SNHLY and CDR2 FYNNEI. The CDR3 DNA follows: TGTGCCAGCGGACAGGGAACCTACGAGCAGTACTTC. Translated, it gives CASGQGTYEQYF. Full variable domain (rest looked up from reference TRBV2 and TRBJ2-7): EPEVTQTPSHQVTQMGQEVILRCVPISNHLYFYWYRQILGQKVEFLVSFYNNEISEKSEIFDDQFSVERPDGSNFTLKIRSTKLEDSAMYFCASGQGTYEQYFGPGTRLTVT.

This chain links TRBV7-8 with TRBJ1-2; a possible D gene is TRBD1 (5 bases). Germline V CDR1 and CDR2: SGHVS, FQNEAQ. V lost 1 base to trimming and J lost 5 bases, with 11 bases between them. This CDR3 is built from 14 residues. The CDR3 protein is CASSLGQGRYGYTF. CDR3 DNA sequence: TGTGCCAGCAGCTTAGGGCAGGGTCGTTATGGCTACACCTTC.

CDR3 sequence (DNA): TGCGCCAGCAGCTTCGGGGGGGGACAAGAGACCCAGTACTTC. This sequence encodes CASSFGGGQETQYF. The chain couples TRBV5-1 to TRBJ2-5; 8 nucleotides agree with TRBD2. V gave up 2 bases and J gave up 2 bases; unmatched junction bases: 2. CDR1 SGHRS and CDR2 YFSETQ come from the germline V gene. The CDR3 consists of 14 residues.

This rearrangement joins TRBV5-1 to TRBJ1-1; a weak D match, TRBD1 (6 bases). CDR1 is SGHRS and CDR2 is YFSETQ in the germline V gene. Trimming removed 0 bases at V and 3 bases at J, with 9 bases between. CDR3 length equals 14 residues. The CDR3 sequence: CASSLAGADTEAFF. In DNA form, the CDR3 reads TGCGCCAGCAGCTTGGCAGGGGCGGACACTGAAGCTTTCTTT. Looking up the rest from reference TRBV5-1 and TRBJ1-1 gives the full variable domain: KAGVTQTPRYLIKTRGQQVTLSCSPISGHRSVSWYQQTPGQGLQFLFEYFSETQRNKGNFPGRFSGRQFSNSRSEMNVSTLELGDSALYLCASSLAGADTEAFFGQGTRLTVV.